The rows below give T cell receptor beta chains drawn from one sample of a study of T cells in localized non-small cell lung cancer. Generated by immunoSEQ multiplex PCR, the TCRdb table keeps only in-frame clones and is missing some. The data show about 1,500 clones, around 25% seen once. Sequencing used lung tumor tissue, obtained before any cancer treatment. The receptors derive from a woman aged 40 to 75 with stage I lung adenocarcinoma. Both conserved end residues are trimmed from each CDR3.

CDR3,V
ASSYGGGGTDTQY,TRBV6-8
ASSPRDGDHTEAF,TRBV5-1
ASNRDLRPYNEQF,TRBV6-8
ASNVGPMNTEAF,TRBV6-8
ASSPPGVGDEQF,TRBV6-8
ASSQEGGEHFPQETQY,TRBV1
ATSRDLGNQETQY,TRBV15
ASSLDAVNQPQH,TRBV7-5
ASSLNPGQAITGYT,TRBV5-1
ASSPKGAQETQY,TRBV6-8
ASSVSGTFNTEAF,TRBV5-1
ASSPDSRVGGNTIY,TRBV14
ASRRDTDTGELF,TRBV4-1
ASSASGDTGYT,TRBV6-8
AISGGQGGGETQY,TRBV6-8
ASSYEGTHGELF,TRBV6-8
ASSLLGGDVYEQY,TRBV11-3
AISRQGPIYEQY,TRBV6-8
ASSMTGANYGYT,TRBV19
ASSPGDFLDEKLF,TRBV7-1
ASQISGTQGNTIY,TRBV5-1
ASLGPSNYGYT,TRBV6-8
ASSSLTVRGPYEQY,TRBV11-3
ASSLDRETQY,TRBV9
ASSQADHSYNGEQF,TRBV4-1
ASSPGRGGLNTEAF,TRBV4-1
ASSLSGPEQY,TRBV28
ASSLLGTDTQY,TRBV7-2
ASRMTNGNNEQF,TRBV14
ASSLSTSGGWTTEQY,TRBV11-3
ASSQGGTGGFYEQY,TRBV4-1
ASSSSAGGPLGREQF,TRBV6-8
ASSLDGGLDEQF,TRBV11-3
ASSPSVDNPYEQY,TRBV5-1
ASSLTDRWNTEAF,TRBV11-3
ASGLVPGANVLT,TRBV12-5